This entry features one TCR beta chain sequence. Its antigen is not known. The sample comes from a study of cytomegalovirus exposure and HLA in healthy donors. On the study more broadly: Researchers previously reported finding fewer than 120 million unique TCR beta sequences from roughly 180 million T cells.

The donors (healthy individuals) were bone marrow donors. Germline CDR1 reads SGHTA; CDR2 reads FQGNSA. The CDR3 covers 14 residues. V lost 1 base to trimming and J lost 6 bases, with 11 bases between them. With 60 Vbeta and 13 Jbeta primers, the PCR was carried out. This table comes from immunoSEQ multiplex PCR, and its TCRdb copy is limited to in-frame clones, with some not included. This table holds 150,000 to 200,000 clones, around three quarters found once. Regarding the study as a whole: Earlier findings revealed that most TCR beta V segments proved productive either about 87% or about 30% of the time. Later analysis showed TCR association rates varying by HLA locus, highest for DRB1 and lowest for HLA-C.

The specimen was PBMCs. This clonotype was sampled from a man in his forties in good health and CMV-seronegative. V and J are TRBV7-2 and TRBJ2-3, with D tentatively TRBD1 (7 bases). The CDR3 spells CASSLEAGGDTQYF. CDR3 coding DNA: TGTGCCAGCAGCTTAGAAGCAGGGGGGGATACGCAGTATTTT.